This T cell receptor beta chain is from a study of cytomegalovirus exposure and HLA in healthy donors (TCRdb year 2017). Turning to the overall study: An earlier analysis of more than 550 of the donors reported about 300 Gb of sequence data and approximately 120 million unique TCR beta sequences obtained from roughly 180 million T cells. An early release that covered approximately 600 HLA-typed donors contained around 330 gigabases of sequencing data and 70 million to 100 million unique TCR sequences. Of the approximately 400 genotyped donors, about 84% fell in the genetic ancestry cluster associated with self-reported Caucasian donors. The study aimed to test whether signatures of past pathogen exposure could be identified by cataloging public T cell receptors. The study used immunosequencing to profile the T cell repertoires of 666 subjects and linked those repertoires to cytomegalovirus serostatus. A separate validation cohort of 100 to 150 different subjects was used in addition to the roughly 700-subject first cohort. To predict cytomegalovirus infection status, the study brought together high-throughput TCR immunosequencing, statistical association of individual TCRs with disease status, and machine learning. In a later analysis, previously published TCR beta repertoires from 550 to 750 donors were re-analyzed and high-resolution HLA genotyping was added so that TCR occurrence patterns could be studied. Rather than using new phenotypic data, the later analysis identified candidate immune exposures from TCR beta sequences and from how often those sequences occurred across donors. To decide whether each TCR beta V gene segment behaved as functional or pseudogenic, an earlier analysis of some 600 of the donors relied on high-throughput TCR beta sequencing. Donor age, sex, ethnicity and CMV serostatus were collected together with the repertoire data. A later genetic analysis took genome-wide SNP genotypes for 398 of the 666 donors and used that subset as a discovery cohort. Every repertoire in the discovery cohort had been generated on one and the same sequencing platform. Both class I and class II loci were covered by HLA typing, at four-digit resolution. The number of donors typed differed by locus, with roughly 629-640 for A, B, C, DRB1 and DQB1, 522 for DQA1, about 610 for DPA1, and some 450 for DPB1. Because of strong linkage in the cohort, roughly five DR-DQ haplotypes were treated as single units for association and clustering. On average, around 240,000 unique TCR beta nucleotide sequences were sequenced per donor among fewer than 500 genotyped donors of the cohort, with roughly 18% of those sequences being non-productive. The study at large found these results: Some IMGT-functional V segments, including TRBV6-2 and TRBV6-3, could not be told apart with the 87-base-pair reads, so those segments were excluded. Assigning TCR associations to individual alleles was difficult when HLA alleles, especially DR and DQ, strongly co-occurred. At a false discovery rate of 0.05, a later analysis linked about 17,000 TCR beta sequences to specific HLA alleles. According to the authors, the approach could potentially be generalized to other disease states and immunological phenotypes. Linkage disequilibrium might explain the correlated functional status among segregating V segments, but an unknown experimental factor could not be ruled out. Because HLA typing was unavailable for some donors at each locus, only the typed subset was used in association tests. Several of the top co-occurrence clusters appeared to be linked to parvovirus B19, influenza, CMV and Epstein-Barr virus, according to a later analysis. The study listed approximately 160 TCR beta chains as associated with cytomegalovirus. A later analysis found that HLA-associated TCR beta chains were more clonally expanded and had lower generation probabilities than equally common non-associated chains. Presence/absence analyses assumed roughly uniform sequencing depth across donors, an assumption that may not hold. A further reported finding was that TCR beta sequences accurately predicted the HLA-A and HLA-B alleles for most subjects in the first cohort. Cytomegalovirus status was reported to be diagnosed by the classifier with high specificity and sensitivity in both the original and validation cohorts. Most TCR sequences were observed very rarely across donors, whereas some public TCRs were present in many individuals. This cohort had only TCR beta chains sequenced, and the lack of alpha or paired-chain data limited which features could be detected. The only immune exposure information available for the cohort was CMV serostatus. In vitro tests confirmed that three of the cytomegalovirus-associated TCR beta chains recognize cytomegalovirus antigens. Most CMV-associated TCR beta chains appeared to be HLA-restricted in a later analysis, and the HLA associations seemed to be driven largely by CMV exposure. According to a later genetic analysis, donors in an Asian-associated ancestry cluster had fewer N-insertions in productive TCRs than the approximately 700-donor mean. About 17 rarely observed V segments, including chromosome 9 orphons, were excluded from the earlier analysis of about 500 of the donors because counts were too low. A later genetic analysis associated a missense DCLRE1C variant with V-gene and J-gene trimming of TCR beta chains, and an independent cohort replicated the association. A cluster of highly shared sequence variants was judged likely to represent a technical artifact of the sequencing pipeline. In a later analysis, the rate of TCR association differed among HLA loci, with DRB1 alleles having the most associated TCRs and HLA-C alleles having the fewest. An earlier analysis of 450 to 750 of the donors showed that most TCR beta V segments appeared in productive rearrangements either about 87% or about 30% of the time, which broadly matched IMGT annotations.

The cohort consisted of more than 650 healthy bone marrow donors. At the time of sampling, every cohort member was nominally healthy, though immune exposures that went unrecorded were likely present. The donor was CMV seropositive and belonged to the group of 270 or so seropositive cohort members. A peripheral blood sample was provided by each donor, and peripheral blood mononuclear cells were used for TCR beta sequencing. Genomic DNA extraction from the blood cell samples was performed with the Qiagen DNeasy Blood Extraction Kit. Here V drops 6 bases and J drops 4 bases, and the junction holds 6 bases not matched to any gene. Per the germline V gene, MNHNS is the CDR1 and SASEGT is the CDR2. The CDR3 sequence holds 14 residues, the cysteine and phenylalanine included. The sequence is cut down to CDR3 DNA, 42 bases in frame from base 1. Preparation of the library involved the immunoSEQ multiplex PCR assay. For the multiplex PCR, a mixture combining 60 forward primers for TCR Vbeta segments and 13 reverse primers for TCR Jbeta segments was used. The CDR3 region of rearranged TCR beta genes was amplified from genomic DNA with a multiplex PCR assay. The amplified TCR beta libraries were sequenced on the Illumina HiSeq System as 87-base-pair reads. Under the source paper's analysis protocol: Across the 670 or so repertoires, a later analysis counted 78 million or so unique TCR beta chains, roughly 11 million of which were shared by at least two donors. A nearest-neighbor algorithm error-corrected the raw reads and collapsed the reads into unique sequences, merging closely related sequences to remove PCR and sequencing errors. Alignment of CDR3 sequences to IMGT reference sequences was used to assign V, D and J gene segments. For a sequence to be retained, at least a six-nucleotide match to both a V gene segment and a J gene segment was required. Rearrangements were called productive when the CDR3 lacked stop codons and stayed in frame with V and J; all others were non-productive. Following IMGT convention, CDR3 was defined as the stretch from the second conserved V-encoded cysteine to the conserved J-encoded phenylalanine. The earlier analysis of a few hundred of the donors excluded any sequence lacking an unambiguous match to a single V gene segment. An earlier analysis of fewer than 750 of the donors classified V segments as functional when productive rearrangements were above 56.7% and as segregating when the standard deviation between donors was above 5%. A statistical classification framework was built to diagnose cytomegalovirus status from the catalog of TCR beta chain sequences. In a later analysis, V and J genes were assigned by comparing TCR nucleotide sequences against IMGT/GENE-DB human TR gene sequences. In a later analysis, CDR3 sequences and most-parsimonious VDJ recombination scenarios were assigned using the TCRdist pipeline. In a later analysis, each TCR beta chain was defined by its CDR3 amino acid sequence together with its V-gene family, and reads without a unique V-gene family were excluded. A later analysis removed several hundred highly shared, low-generation-probability nucleotide sequences to deal with suspected cross-contamination and a sequencing artifact. In a later analysis, a clonal expansion index was calculated for each public chain from normalized within-repertoire ranks of inferred template counts. In a later analysis, generation probabilities were computed using a VDJ recombination model fitted to out-of-frame rearrangements, and the results were checked against IGoR. In a later analysis, hypergeometric tests were used to score TCR-TCR, TCR-HLA and TCR-CMV co-occurrence, with a repertoire-size bias correction applied to TCR pairs. In a later analysis, false discovery rates were estimated by permuting HLA or CMV assignments 20 times. In a later analysis, co-occurring TCRs were grouped using DBSCAN, with TCRdist sequence similarity added in when clustering inside HLA-allele-positive subsets. Repertoires with fewer than 30,000 or more than 120,000 public chains were left out of co-occurrence clustering, as were four to six repertoires with anomalous nucleotide sharing. The source is immuneACCESS, and TCRdb retained only in-frame sequences with V and J called. Part of the clones is not carried over; for the studies checked, unresolved V genes explain less than half of this, and the remainder is unexplained. D and trimming were read from the DNA, whereas the V and J calls and clone size are those reported in that table. The table for this sample lists around 90,000 clones; around 85% of them were counted only once. The ten largest clones represent 7.4% of the sample.

A note on this clone: The antigen this receptor binds is unknown. No much larger clonotype is one base removed from it; base qualities were not supplied.

The chain is assembled from TRBV6-1 and TRBJ2-1; 7 junctional bases match TRBD2. Sequenced material: PBMCs. This sequence was found in a man in his forties in good health and CMV-seropositive. The nucleotide sequence reads TGTGCCAGCAGGAACCCTAGCGGTTACAATGAGCAGTTCTTC. Its product reads: CASRNPSGYNEQFF.